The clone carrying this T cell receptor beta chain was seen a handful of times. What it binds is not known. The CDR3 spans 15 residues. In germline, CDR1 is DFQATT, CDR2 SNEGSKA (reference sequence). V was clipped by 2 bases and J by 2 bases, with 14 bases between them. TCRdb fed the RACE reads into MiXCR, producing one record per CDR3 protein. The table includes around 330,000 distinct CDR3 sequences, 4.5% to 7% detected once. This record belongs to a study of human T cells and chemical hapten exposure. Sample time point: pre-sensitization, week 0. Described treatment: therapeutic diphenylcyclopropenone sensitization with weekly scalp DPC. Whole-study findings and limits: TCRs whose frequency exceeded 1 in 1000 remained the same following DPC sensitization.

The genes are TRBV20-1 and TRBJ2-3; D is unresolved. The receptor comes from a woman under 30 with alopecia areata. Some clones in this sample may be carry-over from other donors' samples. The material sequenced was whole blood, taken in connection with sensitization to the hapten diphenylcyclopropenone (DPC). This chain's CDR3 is CSARISAGATDTQYF. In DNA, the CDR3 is TGCAGTGCTAGAATTTCCGCAGGAGCCACAGATACGCAGTATTTT.